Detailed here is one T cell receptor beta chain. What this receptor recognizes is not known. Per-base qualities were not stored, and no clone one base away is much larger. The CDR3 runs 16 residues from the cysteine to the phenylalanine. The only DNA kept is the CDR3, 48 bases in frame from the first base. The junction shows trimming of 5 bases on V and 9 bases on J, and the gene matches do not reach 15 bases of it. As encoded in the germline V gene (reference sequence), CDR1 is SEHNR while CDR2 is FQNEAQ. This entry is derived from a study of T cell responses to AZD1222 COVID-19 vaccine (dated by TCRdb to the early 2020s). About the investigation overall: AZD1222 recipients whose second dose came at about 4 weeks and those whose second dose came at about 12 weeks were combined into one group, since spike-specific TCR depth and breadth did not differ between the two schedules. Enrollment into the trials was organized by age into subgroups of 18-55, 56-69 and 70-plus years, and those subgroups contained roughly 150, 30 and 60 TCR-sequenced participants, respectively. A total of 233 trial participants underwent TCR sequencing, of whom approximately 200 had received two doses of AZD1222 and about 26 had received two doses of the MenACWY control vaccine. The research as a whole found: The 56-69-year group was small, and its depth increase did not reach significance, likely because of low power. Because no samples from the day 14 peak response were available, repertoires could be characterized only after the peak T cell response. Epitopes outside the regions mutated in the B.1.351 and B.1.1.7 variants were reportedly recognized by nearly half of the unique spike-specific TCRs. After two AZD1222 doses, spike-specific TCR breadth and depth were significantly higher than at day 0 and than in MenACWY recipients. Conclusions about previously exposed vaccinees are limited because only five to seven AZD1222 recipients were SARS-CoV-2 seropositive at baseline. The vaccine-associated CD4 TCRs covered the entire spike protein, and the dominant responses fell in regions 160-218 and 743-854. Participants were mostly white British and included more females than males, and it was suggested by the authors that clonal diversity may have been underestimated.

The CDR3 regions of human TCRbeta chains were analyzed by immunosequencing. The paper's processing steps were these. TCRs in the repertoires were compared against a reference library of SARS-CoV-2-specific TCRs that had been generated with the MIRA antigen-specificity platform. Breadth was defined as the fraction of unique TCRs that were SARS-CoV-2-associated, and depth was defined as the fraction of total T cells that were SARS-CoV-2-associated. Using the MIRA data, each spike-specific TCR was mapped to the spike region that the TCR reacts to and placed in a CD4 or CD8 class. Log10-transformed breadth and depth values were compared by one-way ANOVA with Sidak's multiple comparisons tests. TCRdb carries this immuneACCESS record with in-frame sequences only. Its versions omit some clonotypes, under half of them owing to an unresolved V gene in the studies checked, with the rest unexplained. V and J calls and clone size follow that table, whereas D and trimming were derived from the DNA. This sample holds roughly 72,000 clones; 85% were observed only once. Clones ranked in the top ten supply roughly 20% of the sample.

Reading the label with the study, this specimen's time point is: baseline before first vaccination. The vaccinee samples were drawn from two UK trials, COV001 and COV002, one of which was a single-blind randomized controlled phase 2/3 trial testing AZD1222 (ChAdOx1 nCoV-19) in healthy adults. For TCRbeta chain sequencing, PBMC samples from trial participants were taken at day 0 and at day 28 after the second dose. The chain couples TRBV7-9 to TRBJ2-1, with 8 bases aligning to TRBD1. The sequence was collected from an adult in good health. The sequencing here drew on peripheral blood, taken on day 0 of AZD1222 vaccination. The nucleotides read TGTGCCAGCAGCCTAGGGACAGGCCCCGTGGTGGGTGAGCAGTTCTTC. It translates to CASSLGTGPVVGEQFF.